This TCR beta chain was observed in a study of cytomegalovirus exposure and HLA in healthy donors. Study-wide context: An early release of data contained roughly 86 million unique TCRs, which came from HLA-typed donors.

The PCR employed 60 Vbeta primers together with 13 Jbeta primers. TCRdb's copy holds only in-frame clones and misses some; the assay was immunoSEQ multiplex PCR. The table has approximately 150,000 clones, about 75% seen once; the top ten hold approximately 6.3%. Study-wide findings and caveats: A later look showed TCR association rates differing by HLA locus, highest for DRB1 and lowest for HLA-C.

This clone was counted only a few times. Its antigen is unidentified. Germline-derived CDR1 and CDR2 are SGHNT and YYREEE (reference sequence). The V gene lost 0 bases and the J gene lost 8 bases, with 8 bases spanning the gap. The CDR3 loop spans 13 amino acids. This clonotype was sampled from a man aged 35-49 years in good health and CMV-seropositive. The chain employs TRBV5-4 and TRBJ2-2; no firm D call. Sequenced input: PBMCs. The CDR3 here is CASSLEQVGELFF. CDR3 DNA sequence: TGTGCCAGCAGCTTGGAGCAGGTGGGGGAGCTGTTTTTT.